A single sample gave rise to the 3 T cell receptor beta chains below, sequenced in a study of blood T cell repertoires in COVID-19. The assay was immunoSEQ multiplex PCR, and TCRdb's table has in-frame clones only and misses some. This table has about 180,000 clones, around nine tenths appearing once. The sample comprised peripheral blood. These receptors came from a woman in her 70s with COVID-19, enrolled during active disease.

The DNA for the CDR3 is TGCAGCGAAAGAGGGACTAGCGGGAGTCCAGATACGCAGTATTTT. The encoded protein is CSERGTSGSPDTQYF. The chain uses TRBV29-1 and TRBJ2-3; 14 nucleotides line up with TRBD2. The trim removed 7 bases at V and 4 bases at J, leaving 7 bases unmatched. Germline V gene sequence: CDR1 SQVTM, CDR2 ANQGSEA. The CDR3 runs 15 residues.

The chain couples TRBV6-5 to TRBJ2-1; TRBD2 matches 9 bases. There are 15 residues in the CDR3. Germline V gene data show CDR1 as MNHEY and CDR2 as SVGAGI. The ends lost 6 bases at V and 8 bases at J; junction bases unmatched: 11. The CDR3 protein is CASSELSGRSDEQFF. DNA for the CDR3: TGTGCCAGCAGCGAGCTGAGCGGGAGGTCGGATGAGCAGTTCTTC.

The chain recombines TRBV21-1 with TRBJ1-5. TRBV21-1 is recorded as a pseudogene. This CDR3 region has 11 residues. The CDR3 spells CASSKGKPQHF. Written as DNA, the CDR3 is TGTGCCAGCAGCAAAGGTAAACCCCAGCATTTT.